This T cell receptor (beta chain) is drawn from a study of blood T cell repertoires in COVID-19. Study summary: Spain, Italy and the United States supplied samples that represented acute and convalescent COVID-19.

Method: immunoSEQ multiplex PCR; TCRdb's copy keeps in-frame clones and lacks some. Seen here are some 220,000 clones, around 85% observed once, and the top ten hold 2.4%. The V end lost 5 bases, the J end lost 4 bases, and 20 bases lay between the germline ends. The CDR3 totals 17 residues. Per germline, CDR1 SGHNT and CDR2 YENEEA. The source material was peripheral blood. This clonotype originated in a woman aged 70-85 years with COVID-19, enrolled during active disease. This chain connects TRBV11-3 to TRBJ2-2; the D gene is possibly TRBD1 (6 bases). In DNA, the CDR3 is TGTGCCAGCAGCCCATCCCTCGGACAGACAACCACCGGGGAGCTGTTTTTT. Translating gives CASSPSLGQTTTGELFF. The entire variable domain, with the rest obtained from reference TRBV11-3 and TRBJ2-2, is as follows: EAGVVQSPRYKIIEKKQPVAFWCNPISGHNTLYWYLQNLGQGPELLIRYENEEAVDDSQLPKDRFSAERLKGVDSTLKIQPAELGDSAVYLCASSPSLGQTTTGELFFGEGSRLTVL.